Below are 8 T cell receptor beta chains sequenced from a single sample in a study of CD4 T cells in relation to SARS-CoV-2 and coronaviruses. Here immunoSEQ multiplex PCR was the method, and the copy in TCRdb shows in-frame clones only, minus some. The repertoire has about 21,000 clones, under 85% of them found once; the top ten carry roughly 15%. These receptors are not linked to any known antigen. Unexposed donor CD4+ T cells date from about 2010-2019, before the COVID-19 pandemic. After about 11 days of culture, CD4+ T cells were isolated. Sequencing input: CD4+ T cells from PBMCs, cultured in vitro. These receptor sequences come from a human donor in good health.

The CDR3 nucleotides read TGTGCCAGCAGCTTAGACTCCGGGGAGCTGTTTTTT. It is translated as CASSLDSGELFF. The J gene is TRBJ2-2, the V gene TRBV3-1 (or the pseudogene TRBV3-2); D uncertain. Trimming cost V 5 bases and J 6 bases, with 7 bases left between them. Germline V gene sequence: CDR1 LGHDT, CDR2 YNNKEL (reference sequence). The CDR3 contains 12 residues.

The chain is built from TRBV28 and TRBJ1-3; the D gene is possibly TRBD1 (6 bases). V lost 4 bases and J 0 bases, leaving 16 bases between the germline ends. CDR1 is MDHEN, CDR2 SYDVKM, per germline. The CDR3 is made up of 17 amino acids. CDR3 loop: CASSWGNRDLSGNTIYF. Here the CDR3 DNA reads TGTGCCAGCAGTTGGGGGAACAGGGATCTCTCTGGAAACACCATATATTTT.

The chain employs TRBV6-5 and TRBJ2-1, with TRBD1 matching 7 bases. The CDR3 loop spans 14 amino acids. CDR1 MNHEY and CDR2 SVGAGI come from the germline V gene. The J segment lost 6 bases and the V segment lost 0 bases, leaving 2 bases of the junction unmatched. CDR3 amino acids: CASSYSTGSNEQFF. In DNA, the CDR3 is TGTGCCAGCAGTTACTCGACAGGGTCCAATGAGCAGTTCTTC.

CDR3 sequence reads: CASSFQETQYF. CDR3 nucleotide sequence: TGCGCCAGCAGCTTTCAAGAGACCCAGTACTTC. The J gene is TRBJ2-5, the V gene TRBV5-1; D is uncertain. The CDR3 extends over 11 amino acids. The ends were cut back, 2 bases at V and 2 bases at J, with 1 base in the middle. Germline-derived CDR1 and CDR2 are SGHRS and YFSETQ.

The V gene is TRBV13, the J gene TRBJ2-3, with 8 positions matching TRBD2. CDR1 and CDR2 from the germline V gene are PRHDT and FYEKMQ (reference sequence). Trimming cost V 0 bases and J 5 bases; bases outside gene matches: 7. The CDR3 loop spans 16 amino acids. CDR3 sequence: CASSLGLAAPGDTQYF. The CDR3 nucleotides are TGTGCCAGCAGCTTAGGACTAGCGGCCCCGGGAGATACGCAGTATTTT.

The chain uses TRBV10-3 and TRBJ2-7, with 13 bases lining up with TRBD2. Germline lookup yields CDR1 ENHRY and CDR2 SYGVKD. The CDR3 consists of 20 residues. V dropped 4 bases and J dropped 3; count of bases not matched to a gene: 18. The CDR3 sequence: CAISVPSAAGLAGESYEQYF. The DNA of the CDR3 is TGTGCCATCAGTGTCCCCAGCGCCGCCGGACTAGCGGGAGAGAGCTACGAGCAGTACTTC.

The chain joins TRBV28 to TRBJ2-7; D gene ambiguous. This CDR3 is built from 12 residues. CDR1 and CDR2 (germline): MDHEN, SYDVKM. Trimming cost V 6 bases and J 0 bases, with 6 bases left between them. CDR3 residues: CASSPSSYEQYF. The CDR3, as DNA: TGTGCCAGCAGCCCGAGCTCCTACGAGCAGTACTTC.

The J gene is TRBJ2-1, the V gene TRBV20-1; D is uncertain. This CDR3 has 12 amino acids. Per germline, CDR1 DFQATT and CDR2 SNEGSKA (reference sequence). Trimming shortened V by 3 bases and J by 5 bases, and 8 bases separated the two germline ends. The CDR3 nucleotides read TGCAGTGCTAGTTACTACCACAATGAGCAGTTCTTC. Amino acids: CSASYYHNEQFF.